The 3 T cell receptor beta chains below were found in one sample sequenced in a study of CD8+CD57+ T cells in acquired aplastic anemia. TCR beta VDJ and CDR3 profiles were obtained from a genomic DNA template. TCRdb called the reads again in MiXCR, with one record for every CDR3 protein. The repertoire holds more than 250,000 distinct CDR3 sequences, 82% seen once, with 42% in the top ten. CD8+CD57+ cell expansion had been shown by flow cytometry in patients chosen for sequencing. The material sequenced was sorted CD4+, CD8+, or CD8+CD57+ T cells (not recorded which) from PBMCs. These receptors originate from a human donor with aplastic anemia.

The chain carries TRBV25-1 and TRBJ2-7; 9 positions agree with TRBD1. V dropped 3 bases and J dropped 4; count of bases not matched to a gene: 7. The CDR3 runs 15 residues. Per germline, CDR1 MGHDK and CDR2 SYGVNS. CDR3 residues: CASSDSGTGSYEQYF. CDR3 sequence (DNA): TGTGCCAGCAGTGATTCCGGGACAGGGAGTTACGAGCAGTACTTC.

The rearrangement joins TRBV7-2 to TRBJ2-1; perhaps TRBD2 as D (5 bases). Trimming left V 5 bases short and J 8 bases short, with 22 bases between. CDR3 length equals 16 residues. Looked up from germline, CDR1 is SGHTA and CDR2 is FQGNSA. The CDR3 nucleotides read TGTGCCAGCAGCCATCAAAGAGCCGATGGGCGGGATGAGCAGTTCTTC. Translating it yields CASSHQRADGRDEQFF. Full variable domain (outside the CDR3, taken from reference TRBV7-2 and TRBJ2-1): GAGVSQSPSNKVTEKGKDVELRCDPISGHTALYWYRQSLGQGLEFLIYFQGNSAPDKSGLPSDRFSAERTGGSVSTLTIQRTQQEDSAVYLCASSHQRADGRDEQFFGPGTRLTVL.

This clonotype was seen a few times. The chain links TRBV11-3 to TRBJ2-3, with TRBD1 matching over 7 bases. Losses at the gene ends were 8 bases for V and 8 bases for J; bases not matched to a gene: 10. Germline assignment: CDR1 SGHNT and CDR2 YENEEA. The CDR3 consists of 13 residues. The CDR3 DNA reads as TGTGCCAGCGGCGTAGGGGGCAAAGTTACGCAGTATTTT. Encoded protein: CASGVGGKVTQYF.